A selection of T cell receptor beta chains follows, all from one sample in a study of blood T cell repertoires in COVID-19. This table comes from immunoSEQ multiplex PCR, and its TCRdb copy is limited to in-frame clones, with some not included. Of a few hundred thousand clones listed, approximately 88% were seen once; the top ten hold roughly 6.3%. Sequencing was performed on peripheral blood. The receptors were sampled from a woman aged 25-40 years with COVID-19, enrolled during active disease. Each CDR3 is given with its conserved first and last residue. The D gene is left open where the match is weak. Clone size is stated in some rows and not others, as once, few, many or a class when expanded.

abundance	v_gene	d_gene	j_gene	CDR3aa	CDR3nt
-	TRBV5-1	TRBD1	TRBJ2-5	CASSTGQGDGETQYF	TGCGCCAGCAGCACGGGACAGGGGGACGGAGAGACCCAGTACTTC
-	TRBV7-2	-	TRBJ1-2	CASSLEWVGGGYTF	TGTGCCAGCAGCTTAGAGTGGGTAGGGGGAGGCTACACCTTC
-	TRBV15	-	TRBJ1-1	CATSPTGDTEAFF	TGTGCCACCAGCCCTACGGGGGACACTGAAGCTTTCTTT
once	TRBV12-3/TRBV12-4	-	TRBJ2-1	CASSLGTRERFF	TGTGCCAGCAGTTTGGGTACAAGGGAGAGGTTCTTC
once	TRBV27	TRBD1	TRBJ1-1	CASLVGRGPDTEAFF	TGTGCCAGCCTCGTGGGCAGGGGGCCAGACACTGAAGCTTTCTTT
-	TRBV7-2	-	TRBJ1-2	CASSLVAGDYGYTF	TGTGCCAGCAGCTTAGTAGCCGGGGACTATGGCTACACCTTC
-	TRBV19	-	TRBJ1-5	CASSTAPRQPQHF	TGTGCCAGTAGTACTGCCCCCCGGCAGCCCCAGCATTTT
-	TRBV6-5	-	TRBJ1-6	CASSYSRSSFSLHF	TGTGCCAGCAGTTACTCGAGGTCGTCGTTCTCCCTCCACTTT
-	TRBV11-3	TRBD1	TRBJ1-4	CASSLEEGATTNEKLFF	TGTGCCAGCAGCTTAGAGGAGGGGGCCACAACTAATGAAAAACTGTTTTTT
-	TRBV27	TRBD2	TRBJ2-1	CASSPRRGTSGRQNNEQFF	TGTGCCAGCAGTCCCCGTCGAGGGACTAGCGGCCGACAAAACAATGAGCAGTTCTTC
-	TRBV29-1	-	TRBJ1-1	CSGLQGGNTEAFF	TGCAGCGGCCTGCAGGGTGGGAACACTGAAGCTTTCTTT
-	TRBV24-1	-	TRBJ2-2	CATSDLQGPPYTGELFF	TGTGCCACCAGTGACCTCCAGGGTCCCCCTTACACCGGGGAGCTGTTTTTT
-	TRBV3-1/TRBV3-2	-	TRBJ2-2	CASREGARELFF	TGTGCCAGCCGTGAAGGGGCGAGGGAGCTGTTTTTT
once	TRBV15	TRBD2	TRBJ2-1	CATSRGPGGGTAYNEQFF	TGTGCCACCAGCAGGGGACCAGGCGGGGGTACCGCCTACAATGAGCAGTTCTTC
-	TRBV7-2	TRBD2	TRBJ2-7	CASSFLPGLAGDYEQYF	TGTGCCAGCAGTTTTCTCCCGGGACTAGCGGGGGATTACGAGCAGTACTTC
-	TRBV2	-	TRBJ1-5	CASSRVGVSNQPQHF	TGTGCCAGCAGTCGTGTAGGGGTTAGCAATCAGCCCCAGCATTTT
-	TRBV6-6	TRBD1	TRBJ1-5	CASSPQGVGNQPQHF	TGTGCCAGCAGTCCTCAGGGGGTGGGCAATCAGCCCCAGCATTTT
-	TRBV5-4	TRBD2	TRBJ2-7	CASSLGLAGSYEQYF	TGTGCCAGCAGCTTAGGACTAGCGGGTTCCTACGAGCAGTACTTC
-	TRBV19	-	TRBJ2-1	CASSPTYRAKEQFF	TGTGCCAGTAGTCCTACCTACAGGGCCAAGGAGCAGTTCTTC
once	TRBV27	-	TRBJ1-2	CASRMHRDNYGYTF	TGTGCCAGCAGAATGCACAGGGACAACTATGGCTACACCTTC
-	TRBV27	-	TRBJ2-7	CASSFGHSSYEQYF	TGTGCCAGCAGTTTTGGGCATTCCTCCTACGAGCAGTACTTC
-	TRBV7-9	TRBD2	TRBJ2-1	CASSLATSGLYNEQFF	TGTGCCAGCAGCTTAGCAACTAGCGGCCTTTACAATGAGCAGTTCTTC
-	TRBV18	TRBD2	TRBJ2-2	CASSPLQPSGYTGELFF	TGTGCCAGCTCACCACTTCAGCCTAGCGGATACACCGGGGAGCTGTTTTTT
-	TRBV18	TRBD1	TRBJ1-1	CASSPPKPGTGTYNTEAFF	TGTGCCAGCTCACCACCCAAACCGGGGACAGGGACATATAACACTGAAGCTTTCTTT
-	TRBV6-5	-	TRBJ1-2	CASSSQEANYGYTF	TGTGCCAGCTCCAGCCAGGAAGCTAACTATGGCTACACCTTC
-	TRBV24-1	TRBD1	TRBJ1-1	CATRDRERGEAFF	TGTGCCACCAGGGACAGGGAAAGGGGTGAAGCTTTCTTT
-	TRBV25-1	TRBD2	TRBJ2-1	CASSERRESKNEQFF	TGTGCCAGCAGTGAGAGGCGGGAGTCGAAAAATGAGCAGTTCTTC
-	TRBV15	-	TRBJ1-1	CATSRERKRGTEAFF	TGTGCCACCAGCAGGGAACGAAAAAGGGGGACTGAAGCTTTCTTT
-	TRBV6-5	-	TRBJ1-4	CASSRQRGNEKLFF	TGTGCCAGCAGTCGACAGCGGGGGAATGAAAAACTGTTTTTT
-	TRBV6-5	-	TRBJ2-5	CASSDQGLQETQYF	TGTGCCAGCAGCGACCAGGGGCTGCAAGAGACCCAGTACTTC
-	TRBV4-2	TRBD1	TRBJ2-7	CASSQGDRAYEQYF	TGTGCCAGCAGCCAAGGGGACAGGGCCTACGAGCAGTACTTC
-	TRBV6-6	TRBD2	TRBJ2-1	CASSSEREAYNEQFF	TGTGCCAGCAGTTCCGAGCGGGAGGCCTACAATGAGCAGTTCTTC
-	TRBV5-4	TRBD1	TRBJ1-2	CASSLSGGGGYTF	TGTGCCAGCAGCTTGTCAGGGGGCGGTGGCTACACCTTC
-	TRBV10-2	TRBD2	TRBJ2-1	CASSESRVERESSYNEQFF	TGCGCCAGCAGTGAGTCTAGGGTCGAGCGGGAGAGCTCCTACAATGAGCAGTTCTTC
-	TRBV29-1	-	TRBJ1-1	CSWWLDTEAFF	TGCAGTTGGTGGCTGGACACTGAAGCTTTCTTT
-	TRBV9	TRBD1	TRBJ1-2	CASSQTGGAYGYTF	TGTGCCAGCAGCCAAACAGGGGGGGCCTATGGCTACACCTTC
-	TRBV11-3	-	TRBJ2-1	CASSVTQSYNEQFF	TGTGCCAGCAGCGTGACACAATCCTACAATGAGCAGTTCTTC
-	TRBV2	-	TRBJ2-2	CASSKRGATGELFF	TGTGCCAGCTCAAAGCGTGGGGCCACCGGGGAGCTGTTTTTT
-	TRBV27	TRBD1	TRBJ1-4	CASSRSQGALEKLFF	TGTGCCAGCAGTCGAAGCCAGGGGGCGCTTGAAAAACTGTTTTTT